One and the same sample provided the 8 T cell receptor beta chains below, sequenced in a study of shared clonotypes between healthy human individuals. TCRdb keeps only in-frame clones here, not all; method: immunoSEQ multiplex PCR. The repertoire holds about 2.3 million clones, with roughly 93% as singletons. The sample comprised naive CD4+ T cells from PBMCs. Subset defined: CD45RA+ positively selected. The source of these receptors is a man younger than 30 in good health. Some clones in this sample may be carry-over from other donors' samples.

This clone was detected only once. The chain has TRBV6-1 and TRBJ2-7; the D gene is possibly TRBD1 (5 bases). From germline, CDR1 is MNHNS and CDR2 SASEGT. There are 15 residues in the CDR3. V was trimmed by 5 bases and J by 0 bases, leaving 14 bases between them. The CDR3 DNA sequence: TGTGCCAGCAGTTGGGTAGGACACGGCTCCTACGAGCAGTACTTC. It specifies CASSWVGHGSYEQYF.

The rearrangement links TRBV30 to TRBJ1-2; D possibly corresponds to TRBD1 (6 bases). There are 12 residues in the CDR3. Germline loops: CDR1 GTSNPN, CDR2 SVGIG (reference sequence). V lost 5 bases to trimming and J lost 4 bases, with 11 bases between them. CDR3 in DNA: TGTGCCTGGCTCCGGGGGCTCTATGGCTACACCTTC. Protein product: CAWLRGLYGYTF.

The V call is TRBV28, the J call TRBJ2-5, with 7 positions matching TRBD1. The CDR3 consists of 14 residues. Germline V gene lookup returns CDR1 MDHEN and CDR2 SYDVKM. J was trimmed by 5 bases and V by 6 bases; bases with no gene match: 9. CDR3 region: CASRPGGSTETQYF. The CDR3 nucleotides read TGTGCCAGCAGACCAGGGGGTTCGACGGAGACCCAGTACTTC.

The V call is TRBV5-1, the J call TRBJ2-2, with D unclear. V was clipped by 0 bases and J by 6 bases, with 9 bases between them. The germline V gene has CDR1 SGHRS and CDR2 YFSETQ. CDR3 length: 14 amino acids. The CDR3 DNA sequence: TGCGCCAGCAGCTTGGCCACAGCGTCCGGGGAGCTGTTTTTT. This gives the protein CASSLATASGELFF.

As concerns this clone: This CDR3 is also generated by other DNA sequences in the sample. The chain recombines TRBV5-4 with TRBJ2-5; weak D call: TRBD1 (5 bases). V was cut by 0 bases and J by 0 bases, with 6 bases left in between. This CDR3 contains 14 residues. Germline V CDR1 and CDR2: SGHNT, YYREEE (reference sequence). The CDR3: CASSLGQYQETQYF. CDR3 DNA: TGTGCCAGCAGCTTGGGACAGTACCAAGAGACCCAGTACTTC.

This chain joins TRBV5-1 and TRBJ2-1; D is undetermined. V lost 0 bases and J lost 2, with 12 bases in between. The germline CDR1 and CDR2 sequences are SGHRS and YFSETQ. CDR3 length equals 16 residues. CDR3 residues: CASSLVPLEAYNEQFF. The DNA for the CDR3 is TGCGCCAGCAGCTTGGTACCCCTAGAAGCCTACAATGAGCAGTTCTTC.

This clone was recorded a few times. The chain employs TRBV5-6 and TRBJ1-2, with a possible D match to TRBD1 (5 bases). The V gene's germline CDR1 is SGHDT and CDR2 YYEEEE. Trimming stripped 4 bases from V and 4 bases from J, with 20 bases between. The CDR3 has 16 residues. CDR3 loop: CASSQIPAGRLYGYTF. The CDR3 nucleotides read TGTGCCAGCAGCCAAATACCTGCAGGGAGACTCTATGGCTACACCTTC.

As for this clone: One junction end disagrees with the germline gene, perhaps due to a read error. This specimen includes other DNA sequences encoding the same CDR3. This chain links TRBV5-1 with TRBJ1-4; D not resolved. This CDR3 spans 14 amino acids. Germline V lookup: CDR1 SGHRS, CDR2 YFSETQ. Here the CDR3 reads CASSLRSTNEKLFF. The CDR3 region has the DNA TGCGCCAGTAGCTTGAGGTCAACTAATGAAAAACTGTTTTTT.